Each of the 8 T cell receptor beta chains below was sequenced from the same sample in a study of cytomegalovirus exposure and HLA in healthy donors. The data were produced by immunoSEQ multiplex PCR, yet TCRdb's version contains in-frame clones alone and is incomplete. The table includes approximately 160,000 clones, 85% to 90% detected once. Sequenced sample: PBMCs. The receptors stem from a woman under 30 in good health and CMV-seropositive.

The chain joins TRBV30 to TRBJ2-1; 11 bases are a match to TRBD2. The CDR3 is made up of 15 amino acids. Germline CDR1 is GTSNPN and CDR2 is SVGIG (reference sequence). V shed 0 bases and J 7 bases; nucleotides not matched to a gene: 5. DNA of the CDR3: TGTGCCTGGAGTGTATTAGCGGGAGGGCCAAATGAGCAGTTCTTC. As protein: CAWSVLAGGPNEQFF.

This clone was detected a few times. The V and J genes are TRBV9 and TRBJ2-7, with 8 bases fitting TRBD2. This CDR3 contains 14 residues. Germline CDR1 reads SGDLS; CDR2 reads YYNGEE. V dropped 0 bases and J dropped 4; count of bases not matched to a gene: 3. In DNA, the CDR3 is TGTGCCAGCAGCGTAGATAGCGGGATTTACGAGCAGTACTTC. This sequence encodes CASSVDSGIYEQYF.

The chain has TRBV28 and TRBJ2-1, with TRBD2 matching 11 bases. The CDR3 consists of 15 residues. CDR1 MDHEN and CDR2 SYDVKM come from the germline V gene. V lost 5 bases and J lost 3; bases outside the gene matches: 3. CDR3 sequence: CASSPGTSGYNEQFF. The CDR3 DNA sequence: TGTGCCAGCAGTCCCGGGACTAGCGGCTACAATGAGCAGTTCTTC. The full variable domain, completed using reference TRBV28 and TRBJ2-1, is DVKVTQSSRYLVKRTGEKVFLECVQDMDHENMFWYRQDPGLGLRLIYFSYDVKMKEKGDIPEGYSVSREKKERFSLILESASTNQTSMYLCASSPGTSGYNEQFFGPGTRLTVL.

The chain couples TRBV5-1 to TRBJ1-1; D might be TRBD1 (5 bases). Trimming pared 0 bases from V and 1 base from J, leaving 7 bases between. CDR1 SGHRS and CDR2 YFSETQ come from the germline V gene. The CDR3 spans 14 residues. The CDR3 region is CASSLVGGNTEAFF. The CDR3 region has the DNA TGCGCCAGCAGCTTGGTCGGGGGGAACACTGAAGCTTTCTTT.

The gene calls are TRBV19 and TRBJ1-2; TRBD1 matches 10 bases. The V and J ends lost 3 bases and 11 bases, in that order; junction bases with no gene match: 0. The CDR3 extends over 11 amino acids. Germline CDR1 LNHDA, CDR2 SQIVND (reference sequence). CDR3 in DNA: TGTGCCAGTAGTATGGGACAGGGGTACACCTTC. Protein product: CASSMGQGYTF.

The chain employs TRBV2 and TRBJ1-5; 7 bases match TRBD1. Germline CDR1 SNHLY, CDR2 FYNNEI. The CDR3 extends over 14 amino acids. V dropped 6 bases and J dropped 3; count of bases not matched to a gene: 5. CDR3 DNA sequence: TGTGCCAGCAGCGTACAGGGGAACAATCAGCCCCAGCATTTT. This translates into CASSVQGNNQPQHF.

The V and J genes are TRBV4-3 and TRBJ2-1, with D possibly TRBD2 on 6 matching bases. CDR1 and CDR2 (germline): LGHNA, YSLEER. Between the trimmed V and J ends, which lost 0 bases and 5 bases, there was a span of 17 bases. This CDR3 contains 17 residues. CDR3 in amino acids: CASSQDWGDGSNNEQFF. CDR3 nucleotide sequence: TGCGCCAGCAGCCAAGATTGGGGGGACGGATCAAACAATGAGCAGTTCTTC.

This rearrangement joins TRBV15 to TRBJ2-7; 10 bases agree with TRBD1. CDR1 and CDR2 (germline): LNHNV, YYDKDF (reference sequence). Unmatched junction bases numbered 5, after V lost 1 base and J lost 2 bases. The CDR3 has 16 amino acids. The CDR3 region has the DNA TGTGCCACCAGCAGAGGGGACAGGGGTCTTCCCTACGAGCAGTACTTC. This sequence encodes CATSRGDRGLPYEQYF.